The source of this TCR beta chain is a study of control samples from healthy donors and cancer patients. The repertoire was sequenced with immunoSEQ multiplex PCR; TCRdb's copy has only in-frame clones and lacks some. The table has 120,000 or so clones, just over 90% seen once. Sequenced material: PBMCs. The receptor was derived from a man aged 50-60 years with head and neck cancer.

CDR3 protein: CASSNSGGAGREQFF. In DNA, the CDR3 is TGTGCCAGCAGCAATAGCGGGGGGGCGGGGAGAGAGCAGTTCTTC. This chain connects TRBV5-4 to TRBJ2-1, with TRBD2 identical over 11 bases. V was clipped by 4 bases and J by 10 bases; unmatched bases: 10. The germline V gene encodes CDR1 SGHNT and CDR2 YYREEE (reference sequence). This CDR3 comprises 15 residues.